A selection of T cell receptor beta chains follows, all from one sample in a study of blood T cell repertoires in COVID-19. Clones were sequenced by immunoSEQ multiplex PCR, and TCRdb holds only the in-frame ones, with some missing. The sample consists of 130,000 or so clones, more than 75% of them appearing once. The sequencing sample was made of peripheral blood. These receptors came from a man between 65 and 85 years old with active COVID-19. The CDR3 runs from the conserved cysteine through the conserved F or W. A D gene is named only where the DNA matches it firmly. Clone size, where shown, is once, few, many, or a class for clones that have expanded.

clone_size	j_call	v_call	d_call	cdr3_nt	cdr3_aa
-	TRBJ1-2	TRBV7-2	-	TGTGCCAGCAGGAAGGGCCAGGGAGGATTATTCGATGGCTACACCTTC	CASRKGQGGLFDGYTF
-	TRBJ2-2	TRBV2	-	TGTGCCAGCAACTCCGACAGACACACCGGGGAGCTGTTTTTT	CASNSDRHTGELFF
-	TRBJ1-2	TRBV7-9	-	TGTGCCAGCCGAGCTAACTATGGCTACACCTTC	CASRANYGYTF
once	TRBJ2-2	TRBV28	TRBD1	TGTGCCAGCAGTCCAACATGGGGGACAGGGGTAAACACCGGGGAGCTGTTTTTT	CASSPTWGTGVNTGELFF
-	TRBJ2-7	TRBV18	-	TGTGCCAGCTCACTATCCGGGTCTCTAGCGTCCTTCTCCTACGAGCAGTACTTC	CASSLSGSLASFSYEQYF
-	TRBJ2-5	TRBV4-1	TRBD1	TGCGCCAGCAGCTCGAGGGGGCGGGAAGAGACCCAGTACTTC	CASSSRGREETQYF
once	TRBJ2-1	TRBV10-3	-	TGTGCCACCGGACTACGTGACAATGAGCAGTTCTTC	CATGLRDNEQFF
-	TRBJ1-3	TRBV2	TRBD1	TGTGCCAGCAGTCCAGGGGGCGGCTCTGGAAACACCATATATTTT	CASSPGGGSGNTIYF
-	TRBJ2-1	TRBV18	TRBD2	TGTGCCAGCTCACCACCGGGCGGACTAGCGGGAGTTAATGAGCAGTTCTTC	CASSPPGGLAGVNEQFF
-	TRBJ2-7	TRBV18	-	TGTGCCAGCTCAGCCCAACGTAGCTCCTACGAGCAGTACTTC	CASSAQRSSYEQYF
-	TRBJ2-7	TRBV28	TRBD1	TGTGCCAGCAGTTTGGAGGGGACAGGGCGCCACGAGCAGTACTTC	CASSLEGTGRHEQYF
-	TRBJ2-1	TRBV9	TRBD2	TGTGCCAGCAGCGTAGACATTAGCGGGAGGAATGAGCAGTTCTTC	CASSVDISGRNEQFF
-	TRBJ2-7	TRBV11-2	-	TGTGCCAGCAGCCGTGGCAGGGTCTCCTACGAGCAGTACTTC	CASSRGRVSYEQYF
-	TRBJ1-4	TRBV28	TRBD1	TGTGCCAGTCGACAGGGGTTTCGAGAAAAACTGTTTTTT	CASRQGFREKLFF
-	TRBJ2-1	TRBV7-2	TRBD2	TGTGCCAGCAGCTTAGCCGGCGCTAGCGGGAGCAATGAGCAGTTCTTC	CASSLAGASGSNEQFF
-	TRBJ1-6	TRBV27	-	-	CASSSSGRGNSPLHF
-	TRBJ2-1	TRBV28	-	TGTGCCAGCAGGATCTTAGCGGCCCAAGCTCCCAATGAGCAGTTCTTC	CASRILAAQAPNEQFF
once	TRBJ1-1	TRBV29-1	-	TGCAGCGTTGAATTTGGCGGAGACACTGAAGCTTTCTTT	CSVEFGGDTEAFF
-	TRBJ2-7	TRBV9	TRBD2	TGTGCCAGCAGCGTAGGAATAAGGACTAGCCGGGTCTACGAGCAGTACTTC	CASSVGIRTSRVYEQYF
-	TRBJ2-5	TRBV28	-	TGTGCCAGCGCACTGCCAGGGACTGCGAAAGAGACCCAGTACTTC	CASALPGTAKETQYF
few	TRBJ1-6	TRBV5-5	-	TGTGCCAGCAGCTCTCGGGGAGGGGACGGGTCACCCCTCCACTTT	CASSSRGGDGSPLHF
few	TRBJ2-2	TRBV7-3	TRBD2	TGTGCCAGCAGCTTCCCTCCCCTAGCGGGAGTACCCGGGGAGCTGTTTTTT	CASSFPPLAGVPGELFF
-	TRBJ2-7	TRBV7-2	TRBD2	TGTGCCAGCAGCTTTGGCAGCGGAGGGAGGGGCGAGCAGTACTTC	CASSFGSGGRGEQYF
-	TRBJ1-5	TRBV9	-	TGTGCCAGCAGTGGGGGCGGCTGGAATCAGCCCCAGCATTTT	CASSGGGWNQPQHF
-	TRBJ2-2	TRBV5-4	TRBD1	TGTGCCAGCAGCTCGACCGGACAGGGCTACACCGGGGAGCTGTTTTTT	CASSSTGQGYTGELFF
-	TRBJ1-1	TRBV16	-	TGTGCCAGCAGCCAACGAGGGAAGAACACTGAAGCTTTCTTT	CASSQRGKNTEAFF
-	TRBJ2-7	TRBV2	-	TGTGCCAGCGGGGCAGGCGACGAGCAGTACTTC	CASGAGDEQYF
-	TRBJ2-3	TRBV28	TRBD2	TGTGCCAGCAGTTCCCGGCGACTAGCGGGAGGGGAAGATACGCAGTATTTT	CASSSRRLAGGEDTQYF
few	TRBJ2-2	TRBV6-5	-	TGTGCCAGCACGCCACAAGCGAACACCGGGGAGCTGTTTTTT	CASTPQANTGELFF
-	TRBJ1-2	TRBV6-1	TRBD1	TGTGCCAGCAGTAGGACAGGCGCTAACTATGGCTACACCTTC	CASSRTGANYGYTF
-	TRBJ2-3	TRBV3-1/TRBV3-2	TRBD2	TGTGCCAGCAGCGACGGGGGGGGTACGCAGTATTTT	CASSDGGGTQYF
few	TRBJ1-6	TRBV18	-	TGTGCCAGCTCAGGCGGCGTCAGGGCTAATTCACCCCTCCACTTT	CASSGGVRANSPLHF
-	TRBJ2-3	TRBV6-6	-	TGTGCCAGCTACGTGGGGGGCGGGAGCTCAGATACGCAGTATTTT	CASYVGGGSSDTQYF
-	TRBJ2-5	TRBV5-4	TRBD2	TGTGCCAGCAGCTTGGTGGGGGGGACGGTAGAGACCCAGTACTTC	CASSLVGGTVETQYF
-	TRBJ2-3	TRBV7-9	TRBD2	TGTGCCAGCAGCTTACTTCTCATAGCGGGAGCAGATACGCAGTATTTT	CASSLLLIAGADTQYF
-	TRBJ2-1	TRBV3-1/TRBV3-2	TRBD2	TGTGCCAGCAGCCAAGCCGGACTAGCGGGAGGGCCGTACCAGTTCTTC	CASSQAGLAGGPYQFF
-	TRBJ1-5	TRBV28	TRBD1	TGTGCCAGCCGCCGCCGGGGACAGGGGATCCCTTCTAACAATCAGCCCCAGCATTTT	CASRRRGQGIPSNNQPQHF
few	TRBJ2-2	TRBV29-1	-	TGCAGCGTTCGGGGATCCCTGGCACCCACCGGGGAGCTGTTTTTT	CSVRGSLAPTGELFF
-	TRBJ2-2	TRBV7-7	-	TGTGCTAGCAGCTCCACAGGGAAGGGGACCGGGGAGCTGTTTTTT	CASSSTGKGTGELFF
-	TRBJ1-5	TRBV12-3/TRBV12-4	-	TGTGCCAGCAATTCCGGCAATCAGCCCCAGCATTTT	CASNSGNQPQHF
-	TRBJ2-1	TRBV28	TRBD2	TGTGCCAGCGGACCCATAGCGGGAGGGCGCGAGCAGTTCTTC	CASGPIAGGREQFF
-	TRBJ2-3	TRBV27	TRBD2	TGTGCCAGCAGGGGTCTAGCGGGAGACGATACGCAGTATTTT	CASRGLAGDDTQYF
once	TRBJ1-2	TRBV5-1	-	TGCGCCAGCAGCTTGCCGGGGTCGACCTATGGCTACACCTTC	CASSLPGSTYGYTF
once	TRBJ1-1	TRBV5-4	-	TGTGCCAGCAGCTTGGCCGCAGGGAAGAACACTGAAGCTTTCTTT	CASSLAAGKNTEAFF
-	TRBJ2-5	TRBV10-1	TRBD1	TGCGCCAGCAGTGAGTCTTCACAGGGGAAAGAGACCCAGTACTTC	CASSESSQGKETQYF